This record covers a single T cell receptor beta chain. Its antigen is still unknown. With the ViraFEST assay, the study expanded antigen-specific CD4+ T cells using viral peptide pools, then sequenced them. Subsequent to a culture period of around 10 days, CD4+ T cells were isolated. This person caught SARS-CoV-2 sometime from March to December 2020, and PCR testing confirmed the infection. Clones were sequenced by immunoSEQ multiplex PCR, and TCRdb holds only the in-frame ones, with some missing. The table records 40,000 or so clones, around 70% of them present only once. These data belong to a study of vaccination effects on CD4 cells after COVID-19. Study-wide background: Two-dose vaccination with either BNT162b2 or mRNA-1273 was given to the participants.

V shed 2 bases, J shed 8 bases, and the junction held 8 bases outside the gene matches. The germline CDR1 and CDR2 sequences are SGHTA and FQGNSA. This CDR3 has 15 residues. The chain is built from TRBV7-2 and TRBJ1-2, with 10 bases fitting TRBD1. The TCR was taken from a human donor who had a prior SARS-CoV-2 infection. The sample consisted of CD4+ T cells from PBMCs cultured with a peptide pool, taken before COVID-19 vaccination. The CDR3 here is CASSLSSGTGEGYTF. The CDR3 DNA reads as TGTGCCAGCAGCTTATCATCCGGGACAGGGGAGGGCTACACCTTC.